These T cell receptor beta chains were read from a single sample in a study of OX40 agonist ivuxolimab in advanced cancers. This table comes from immunoSEQ multiplex PCR, and its TCRdb copy is limited to in-frame clones, with some not included. The sample has about 130,000 clones; around 93% are singletons. This specimen was CD4+ or CD8+ T cells sorted from blood, taken in a trial of the OX40 agonist ivuxolimab. The receptors originated from an adult with an advanced solid tumor such as melanoma, head and neck, liver or kidney cancer. The CDR3 runs from the conserved cysteine through the conserved F or W.

J: TRBJ2-6
V: TRBV19
length: 15
CDR3: CASSIDGSGANVLTF

J: TRBJ2-7
V: TRBV9
length: 15
CDR3: CASSVGGDFSYEQYF

J: TRBJ2-4
V: TRBV19
length: 14
CDR3: CASKGGTSKNIQYF

J: TRBJ1-2
V: TRBV7-9
length: 13
CDR3: CASSFQGGNGYTF

J: TRBJ2-7
V: TRBV10-3
length: 14
CDR3: CAISEEQGPNEQYF

J: TRBJ1-2
V: TRBV15
length: 17
CDR3: CATSRDITGARDYGYTF

J: TRBJ2-2
V: TRBV7-9
length: 17
CDR3: CASSLSGTPAEDGELFF

J: TRBJ2-7
V: TRBV28
length: 13
CDR3: CASSQQGIYEQYF

J: TRBJ2-5
V: TRBV6-5
length: 15
CDR3: CASSYWGLAGETQYF

J: TRBJ2-7
V: TRBV5-1
length: 14
CDR3: CASSLGGGTYEQYF

J: TRBJ2-3
V: TRBV6-5
length: 15
CDR3: CASSTQDSRTDTQYF

J: TRBJ1-4
V: TRBV5-8
length: 16
CDR3: CASSEDRALLSEKLFF

J: TRBJ2-2
V: TRBV5-1
length: 15
CDR3: CASSLAAEGTGELFF

J: TRBJ1-2
V: TRBV28
length: 11
CDR3: CASSLRDGYTF

J: TRBJ1-5
V: TRBV10-1
length: 12
CDR3: CASSETNQPQHF

J: TRBJ1-2
V: TRBV19
length: 17
CDR3: CASSTSRPTARIYGYTF

J: TRBJ2-5
V: TRBV28
length: 13
CDR3: CASSSNAAETQYF

J: TRBJ1-6
V: TRBV7-8
length: 14
CDR3: CASSLTGPGSPLHF

J: TRBJ2-2
V: TRBV19
length: 13
CDR3: CASTNANTGELFF

J: TRBJ2-7
V: TRBV11-3
length: 13
CDR3: CASSPDGEGEQYF

J: TRBJ2-1
V: TRBV2
length: 15
CDR3: CASMKPPGGYNEQFF

J: TRBJ2-1
V: TRBV5-1
length: 14
CDR3: CASSLAGLAGSDFF

J: TRBJ1-6
V: TRBV27
length: 14
CDR3: CASRGDRGRSPLHF

J: TRBJ2-7
V: TRBV13
length: 15
CDR3: CASSSTTESSYEQYF

J: TRBJ1-4
V: TRBV30
length: 16
CDR3: CAWSVGNLATNEKLFF

J: TRBJ2-5
V: TRBV6-5
length: 15
CDR3: CASRRNRGQQETQYF

J: TRBJ2-7
V: TRBV11-2
length: 14
CDR3: CASSPGRSSYEQYF

J: TRBJ2-5
V: TRBV7-3
length: 13
CDR3: CASSNRDRASQYF